The 20 T cell receptor beta chains below were found in one sample sequenced in a study of cytomegalovirus exposure and HLA in healthy donors (TCRdb year 2017). The method behind the library was the immunoSEQ multiplex PCR assay. A mixture of 60 forward primers for TCR Vbeta segments and 13 reverse primers for TCR Jbeta segments was used in the multiplex PCR. In its TCRdb copy, this immuneACCESS table keeps in-frame sequences only and misses some clones. Where compared with another copy, unresolved V genes explain less than half of these, and the others have no known cause. The sample's table lists a count of around 51,000 clones. The ten largest clones add up to more than 25% of the sample. The sequenced sample consisted of PBMCs. The receptors were sampled from a man in his forties in good health and CMV-seropositive.

The chain has TRBV11-2 and TRBJ2-7; 7 nucleotides match TRBD1. CDR1 is SGHAT, CDR2 FQNNGV, per germline. Unmatched junction bases numbered 8, after V lost 0 bases and J lost 0 bases. CDR3 length equals 17 residues. This CDR3 is CASSLEGDSGNSYEQYF. In DNA form, the CDR3 reads TGTGCCAGCAGCTTAGAAGGGGACAGTGGAAACTCCTACGAGCAGTACTTC. Full variable domain (missing parts from reference TRBV11-2 and TRBJ2-7): EAGVAQSPRYKIIEKRQSVAFWCNPISGHATLYWYQQILGQGPKLLIQFQNNGVVDDSQLPKDRFSAERLKGVDSTLKIQPAKLEDSAVYLCASSLEGDSGNSYEQYFGPGTRLTVT.

The chain is built from TRBV4-3 and TRBJ1-5; D perhaps matches TRBD1 (6 bases). This CDR3 is built from 17 residues. With 5 bases removed from V and 0 bases from J, the gap between germline ends came to 17 bases. The germline CDR1 and CDR2 sequences are LGHNA and YSLEER. The CDR3 sequence is CASSRGGTGISNQPQHF. CDR3 sequence (DNA): TGCGCCAGCAGCAGGGGGGGCACAGGTATTAGCAATCAGCCCCAGCATTTT.

The rearrangement links TRBV5-1 to TRBJ2-5; 8 bases line up with TRBD1. Losses at the gene ends were 0 bases for V and 5 bases for J; bases not matched to a gene: 6. The CDR3 consists of 15 residues. CDR1 SGHRS and CDR2 YFSETQ come from the germline V gene. This CDR3 reads CASSLAGQGAETQYF. DNA for the CDR3: TGCGCCAGCAGCTTGGCAGGTCAGGGGGCGGAGACCCAGTACTTC.

The V call is TRBV6-5, the J call TRBJ2-7; D may be TRBD2 (5 bases). The ends were cut back, 0 bases at V and 3 bases at J, with 12 bases in the middle. CDR3 length equals 15 residues. CDR1 is MNHEY and CDR2 is SVGAGI in the germline V gene. DNA of the CDR3: TGTGCCAGCAGTTACTCTGAACGGGGAGACTACGAGCAGTACTTC. Translation: CASSYSERGDYEQYF.

This CDR3 reads CASMNPGKGAQPQHF. The CDR3 DNA is TGTGCCAGTATGAATCCAGGGAAGGGGGCCCAGCCCCAGCATTTT. The chain joins TRBV19 to TRBJ1-5, with TRBD1 matching over 7 bases. Germline V CDR1 and CDR2: LNHDA, SQIVND (reference sequence). This CDR3 is built from 15 residues. V lost 7 bases, J lost 7 bases, and 13 bases stayed unmatched.

The CDR3 is CASTHSGRAINEQFF. The CDR3 DNA reads as TGTGCCAGCACCCATAGCGGGAGGGCAATCAATGAGCAGTTCTTC. The chain joins TRBV27 to TRBJ2-1, with 11 bases fitting TRBD2. The V and J ends lost 7 bases and 6 bases, in that order; junction bases with no gene match: 8. Germline V gene data show CDR1 as MNHEY and CDR2 as SMNVEV (reference sequence). This CDR3 region has 15 residues.

The chain links TRBV9 to TRBJ2-2; 8 bases map to TRBD2. V trimming: 2 bases; J trimming: 0 bases; junction bases outside the gene matches: 6. This CDR3 spans 17 amino acids. The germline CDR1 and CDR2 sequences are SGDLS and YYNGEE. The CDR3 DNA reads as TGTGCCAGCAGCGTTCAAGCGGGGGCAGCGAACACCGGGGAGCTGTTTTTT. Translation: CASSVQAGAANTGELFF.

This chain connects TRBV9 to TRBJ2-5; TRBD2 agrees at 12 bases. Trimming at V came to 0 bases and at J to 1 base, leaving 7 bases not matched to a gene. Germline V CDR1 and CDR2: SGDLS, YYNGEE. This CDR3 contains 18 residues. CDR3: CASSVATGTSGSQETQYF. The CDR3 nucleotides read TGTGCCAGCAGCGTAGCCACCGGGACTAGCGGGTCCCAAGAGACCCAGTACTTC.

The chain employs TRBV25-1 and TRBJ1-5, with D possibly being TRBD1 (5 bases). V was cut by 8 bases and J by 0 bases, with 17 bases left in between. The germline CDR1 and CDR2 sequences are MGHDK and SYGVNS. The CDR3 runs to 16 residues. CDR3: CASGEVAGHSNQPQHF. The CDR3 DNA is TGTGCCAGCGGGGAGGTGGCAGGGCATAGCAATCAGCCCCAGCATTTT.

The rearrangement uses TRBV7-9 and TRBJ2-3; 9 bases map to TRBD1. Germline V gene lookup returns CDR1 SEHNR and CDR2 FQNEAQ (reference sequence). This CDR3 has 15 amino acids. Losses at the gene ends were 7 bases for V and 0 bases for J; bases not matched to a gene: 5. The CDR3 DNA is TGTGCCAGCACTTCGGGACAGGGAAGCACAGATACGCAGTATTTT. This encodes CASTSGQGSTDTQYF. Using reference TRBV7-9 and TRBJ2-3 for the parts outside the CDR3, the full variable domain is DTGVSQNPRHKITKRGQNVTFRCDPISEHNRLYWYRQTLGQGPEFLTYFQNEAQLEKSRLLSDRFSAERPKGSFSTLEIQRTEQGDSAMYLCASTSGQGSTDTQYFGPGTRLTVL.

J is TRBJ1-4 and V is TRBV11-2; D remains ambiguous. Between the trimmed V and J ends, which lost 2 bases and 8 bases, there was a span of 15 bases. Germline V CDR1 and CDR2: SGHAT, FQNNGV. The CDR3 has 15 residues. The CDR3 nucleotides read TGTGCCAGCAGCTTAACTGGAGGGTTTGTGGAAAAACTGTTTTTT. This codes for CASSLTGGFVEKLFF.

Notes on this clone: One end of the junction does not line up with germline, which may come from a read error. This sample includes further DNA sequences coding for the same CDR3. The gene calls are TRBV6-1 and TRBJ2-7; 9 bases match TRBD1. Germline V gene lookup returns CDR1 MNHNS and CDR2 SASEGT. The CDR3 runs to 15 residues. The CDR3 DNA reads TGCGCCAGCAGTGAAAGAGAGACAGGGGGGTACGAGCAGTACTTC. It encodes CASSERETGGYEQYF.

The chain has TRBV19 and TRBJ2-1; D call uncertain. Germline-derived CDR1 and CDR2 are LNHDA and SQIVND (reference sequence). Trimming cost V 6 bases and J 0 bases, with 12 bases left between them. The CDR3 is made up of 15 amino acids. CDR3 loop: CASRPGYSSYNEQFF. In nucleotides, the CDR3 is TGTGCCAGTAGGCCTGGTTACAGCTCCTACAATGAGCAGTTCTTC.

This rearrangement joins TRBV6-1 to TRBJ1-2, with 7 bases that match TRBD1. The CDR3 totals 14 residues. The germline V gene encodes CDR1 MNHNS and CDR2 SASEGT. Germline trimming cut 7 bases from V and 2 bases from J; bases unmatched to any gene: 7. DNA for the CDR3: TGTGCCAGCATCCGGGACAGAACGAACTATGGCTACACCTTC. Its protein product is CASIRDRTNYGYTF.

The chain recombines TRBV9 with TRBJ2-7; 10 nucleotides align to TRBD2. CDR1 SGDLS and CDR2 YYNGEE come from the germline V gene. V was clipped by 0 bases and J by 3 bases; unmatched bases: 6. The CDR3 runs to 16 residues. CDR3 protein: CASSVDLASGGYEQYF. CDR3 in DNA: TGTGCCAGCAGCGTAGATTTGGCTAGCGGGGGCTACGAGCAGTACTTC.

For the CDR3, the DNA is TGTGCCAGCAGCGTAGAAGGACTAGCCCACGAGCAGTACTTC. Its translation: CASSVEGLAHEQYF. The chain uses TRBV9 and TRBJ2-7, with 8 bases identical to TRBD2. The V segment lost 0 bases and the J segment 5 bases; nucleotides outside the gene matches: 4. This CDR3 has 14 residues. Germline CDR1 SGDLS, CDR2 YYNGEE.

The CDR3 loop reads CASSVETGASNSPLHF. DNA for the CDR3: TGTGCCAGCAGTGTAGAGACAGGGGCAAGTAATTCACCCCTCCACTTT. V usage is TRBV28 and J usage is TRBJ1-6; 8 bases line up with TRBD1. V trimming: 5 bases; J trimming: 6 bases; junction bases outside the gene matches: 9. The CDR3 runs to 16 residues. Per the germline V gene, CDR1 is MDHEN and CDR2 is SYDVKM.

The CDR3 loop reads CASSFGKSYEQYF. In DNA form, the CDR3 reads TGTGCCAGCAGCTTCGGGAAAAGCTACGAGCAGTACTTC. This chain links TRBV13 with TRBJ2-7; D might be TRBD2 (5 bases). CDR3 length equals 13 residues. Germline CDR1 and CDR2: PRHDT and FYEKMQ (reference sequence). Trimming pared 3 bases from V and 3 bases from J, leaving 9 bases between.

V is TRBV5-8 and J is TRBJ1-1; TRBD1 is a possible D gene (5 bases). The CDR3 extends over 16 amino acids. Looked up from germline, CDR1 is SGHTS and CDR2 is YDEGEE. The ends were cut back, 0 bases at V and 1 base at J, with 13 bases in the middle. CDR3 coding DNA: TGTGCCAGCAGCTTGGCCGCGGGGGATAAGAACACTGAAGCTTTCTTT. It encodes CASSLAAGDKNTEAFF.

V and J are TRBV11-2 and TRBJ2-5; D is possibly TRBD2 (6 bases). Near its end, the DNA agrees better with TRBJ2-7, so the J call may be wrong. Germline CDR1 and CDR2: SGHAT and FQNNGV. CDR3 length equals 11 residues. The CDR3 loop is CASREGIEQYF. For the CDR3, the DNA is TGTGCCAGCAGGGAGGGGATCGAGCAGTACTTC.